These 12 T cell receptor beta chains were sequenced from one sample in a study of a mutant IDH1 vaccine in newly diagnosed glioma. The time point denotes: week 23, last vaccination. Topical imiquimod accompanied each vaccine dose, which consisted of 300 ug of mutant IDH1 20-mer peptide. These receptors' antigens are unknown. The data were produced by immunoSEQ multiplex PCR, yet TCRdb's version contains in-frame clones alone and is incomplete. In the table there are tens of thousands of clones, around 80% of which are singletons. The sequencing here drew on PBMCs, taken from a glioma patient whose treatment included an IDH1 peptide vaccine. Source of these receptors: a middle-aged woman with glioma. Some clones in this sample may be carry-over from other donors' samples.

The chain carries TRBV5-4 and TRBJ1-2; D not resolved. The CDR3 extends over 16 amino acids. The V gene lost 1 base and the J gene lost 1 base, with 14 bases spanning the gap. Germline V gene lookup returns CDR1 SGHNT and CDR2 YYREEE (reference sequence). Written as DNA, the CDR3 is TGTGCCAGCAGCTTGCAGTTGGCGGCCCTTAACTATGGCTACACCTTC. Encoded protein: CASSLQLAALNYGYTF.

This rearrangement joins TRBV5-1 to TRBJ1-5; D is ambiguous. Trimming removed 7 bases at V and 6 bases at J, with 14 bases between. The CDR3 sequence is 13 residues long. Germline V gene lookup returns CDR1 SGHRS and CDR2 YFSETQ. The CDR3 loop reads CASSEGSGQPQHF. Written as DNA, the CDR3 is TGCGCCAGCTCTGAGGGTTCTGGTCAGCCCCAGCATTTT.

The genes are TRBV5-1 and TRBJ1-2, with D possibly being TRBD1 (6 bases). Looked up from germline, CDR1 is SGHRS and CDR2 is YFSETQ. With 10 bases removed from V and 8 bases from J, the gap between germline ends came to 21 bases. This CDR3 is built from 13 residues. The CDR3 region is CASRDGGQEGYTF. The CDR3 DNA is TGCGCCTCGCGGGACGGGGGGCAAGAAGGCTACACCTTC.

The rearrangement uses TRBV30 and TRBJ1-4; D gene unclear. The V and J ends lost 2 bases and 4 bases respectively, with 14 bases between them. Germline V gives CDR1 GTSNPN, CDR2 SVGIG (reference sequence). This CDR3 region has 15 residues. CDR3 DNA: TGTGCCTGGAGTCCCCCCCGGGAGTTTAATGAAAAACTGTTTTTT. Translated: CAWSPPREFNEKLFF.

The chain combines TRBV29-1 with TRBJ2-6; unclear D gene. V lost 5 bases and J 0 bases, leaving 5 bases between the germline ends. CDR1 SQVTM and CDR2 ANQGSEA come from the germline V gene. This CDR3 contains 13 residues. The CDR3 region is CSVIDSGANVLTF. The CDR3, as DNA: TGCAGCGTTATCGACTCTGGGGCCAACGTCCTGACTTTC.

J is TRBJ1-4 and V is TRBV7-6, with TRBD1 as a possible D gene (6 bases). The CDR3 covers 15 residues. V dropped 5 bases and J dropped 8 bases, with 18 bases sitting between them. The germline V gene has CDR1 SGHVS and CDR2 FNYEAQ. The CDR3 DNA is TGTGCCAGCAGCAATCAGGGGACGAAGGAAGAAAAACTGTTTTTT. Protein product: CASSNQGTKEEKLFF.

V is TRBV6-1 and J is TRBJ2-1; 8 bases agree with TRBD1. Germline lookup yields CDR1 MNHNS and CDR2 SASEGT. The junction had 7 bases not matched to a gene; V was cut back by 5 bases and J by 7 bases. The CDR3 extends over 14 amino acids. The CDR3 nucleotides read TGTGCCAGCAGTCTACGGACAGGGTCAAATGAGCAGTTCTTC. Residues: CASSLRTGSNEQFF.

This clone has only a few counts. The genes are TRBV19 and TRBJ1-4; D perhaps matches TRBD1 (5 bases). Trimming pared 6 bases from V and 8 bases from J, leaving 7 bases between. CDR1 and CDR2 (germline): LNHDA, SQIVND (reference sequence). The CDR3 is made up of 11 amino acids. The CDR3 is CASRWGEKLFF. The CDR3 bases are TGTGCCAGTAGGTGGGGGGAAAAACTGTTTTTT.

This rearrangement joins TRBV5-1 to TRBJ2-7; TRBD1 matches 7 bases. The CDR3 extends over 13 amino acids. V was pared by 1 base and J by 6 bases, with 4 bases of the junction left unmatched. Germline V gene sequence: CDR1 SGHRS, CDR2 YFSETQ. Here the CDR3 DNA reads TGCGCCAGCAGCTTGAGGGGGCCGGCCGAGCAGTACTTC. It translates to CASSLRGPAEQYF.

A single count supports this clone. The rearrangement joins TRBV10-1 to TRBJ1-6, with 7 nucleotides matching TRBD1. Looked up from germline, CDR1 is WNHNN and CDR2 is SYGVQD (reference sequence). The CDR3 runs 13 residues. The V and J ends lost 6 bases and 9 bases, in that order; junction bases with no gene match: 5. This CDR3 reads CASSPDRASPLHF. CDR3 in DNA: TGCGCCAGCAGCCCCGACAGGGCTTCACCCCTCCACTTT.

The J gene is TRBJ2-7, the V gene TRBV19, with D tentatively TRBD1 (6 bases). V lost 3 bases, J lost 6 bases, and 12 bases lay in between. The CDR3 consists of 13 residues. Germline lookup yields CDR1 LNHDA and CDR2 SQIVND (reference sequence). The CDR3 bases are TGTGCCAGTAGTATGGACAGAACGCGCGAGCAGTACTTC. Translation gives CASSMDRTREQYF. Supplemented by reference TRBV19 and TRBJ2-7, the full variable domain reads DGGITQSPKYLFRKEGQNVTLSCEQNLNHDAMYWYRQDPGQGLRLIYYSQIVNDFQKGDIAEGYSVSREKKESFPLTVTSAQKNPTAFYLCASSMDRTREQYFGPGTRLTVT.

The chain joins TRBV5-8 to TRBJ1-5; D gene ambiguous. The CDR3 contains 12 residues. Looked up from germline, CDR1 is SGHTS and CDR2 is YDEGEE. V gave up 4 bases and J gave up 5 bases, with 7 bases separating them. As DNA, the CDR3 is TGTGCCAGCAGCCCGTGGGATCAGCCCCAGCATTTT. Amino acids: CASSPWDQPQHF.